Listed here is a single T cell receptor beta chain. The antigen is undetermined. Generated by immunoSEQ multiplex PCR, the TCRdb table keeps only in-frame clones and is missing some. The sample includes approximately 130,000 clones, 85% to 90% seen only once; the top ten take roughly 1.9%. This entry comes from a study of cytomegalovirus exposure and HLA in healthy donors. From the 120-subject validation cohort, which was separate from the roughly 700-subject first cohort, the donors were drawn. Study-wide results and caveats: The listing of 160 or so TCR beta chains classed them as cytomegalovirus-associated.

Germline-derived CDR1 and CDR2 are SGDLS and YYNGEE. Trimming removed 3 bases from V and 6 bases from J, with 10 bases in between. The CDR3 has 14 amino acids. The sequencing input was PBMCs. The genes are TRBV9 and TRBJ1-6; D is possibly TRBD1 (5 bases). The receptor comes from a woman between 25 and 40 years old in good health and CMV-seronegative. The CDR3 region is CASSESGLNSPLHF. The DNA of the CDR3 is TGTGCCAGCAGCGAGTCAGGGCTTAATTCACCCCTCCACTTT.